The 17 T cell receptor beta chains in this list originate from one sample, sequenced in a study of blood T cell repertoires in COVID-19. Here immunoSEQ multiplex PCR was the method, and the copy in TCRdb shows in-frame clones only, minus some. The repertoire holds 300,000 to 450,000 clones, approximately 91% seen once, with over 1% in the top ten. The source material was PBMCs or T cells enriched from blood (not recorded which). The source of these receptors is a woman aged 30 to 39 who had been exposed to COVID-19.

This clone was seen more than once but under ten times. The chain combines TRBV18 with TRBJ1-5, with D maybe TRBD1 (5 bases). Germline V gene sequence: CDR1 KGHSH, CDR2 LQKENI. The CDR3 has 17 residues. V was pared by 1 base and J by 0 bases, with 13 bases between. The CDR3 bases are TGTGCCAGCTCACCACTTAGACAGTTCAATAGCAATCAGCCCCAGCATTTT. Translation gives CASSPLRQFNSNQPQHF. Together with reference TRBV18 and TRBJ1-5, the CDR3 gives the full variable domain: NAGVMQNPRHLVRRRGQEARLRCSPMKGHSHVYWYRQLPEEGLKFMVYLQKENIIDESGMPKERFSAEFPKEGPSILRIQQVVRGDSAAYFCASSPLRQFNSNQPQHFGDGTRLSIL.

This chain links TRBV18 with TRBJ1-1, with D perhaps TRBD1 (6 bases). This CDR3 comprises 12 residues. Germline-derived CDR1 and CDR2 are KGHSH and LQKENI. The ends were cut back, 8 bases at V and 3 bases at J, with 10 bases in the middle. The CDR3 bases are TGTGCCAGCAAACAGGGCCACACTGAAGCTTTCTTT. It translates to CASKQGHTEAFF.

This clone was picked up a small number of times. The J gene is TRBJ1-1, the V gene TRBV11-3, with D unclear. The V and J ends lost 1 base and 3 bases respectively, with 6 bases between them. Germline V gives CDR1 SGHNT, CDR2 YENEEA. This CDR3 is 13 amino acids long. The CDR3: CASSLVSDTEAFF. The CDR3 bases are TGTGCCAGCAGCTTAGTATCTGACACTGAAGCTTTCTTT. Full variable domain (rest looked up from reference TRBV11-3 and TRBJ1-1): EAGVVQSPRYKIIEKKQPVAFWCNPISGHNTLYWYLQNLGQGPELLIRYENEEAVDDSQLPKDRFSAERLKGVDSTLKIQPAELGDSAVYLCASSLVSDTEAFFGQGTRLTVV.

The chain carries TRBV5-1 and TRBJ1-3, with 10 bases identical to TRBD1. Germline V gives CDR1 SGHRS, CDR2 YFSETQ. After removal of 2 bases from V and 2 bases from J, the junction contained 4 bases not matched to a gene. The length of the CDR3 is 16 residues. In DNA, the CDR3 is TGCGCCAGCAGCTTTACGGGGACAGGGGCTGGAAACACCATATATTTT. It translates to CASSFTGTGAGNTIYF.

The chain has TRBV27 and TRBJ2-7; TRBD2 is a possible D gene (6 bases). The CDR3 runs 16 residues. V lost 0 bases, J lost 2 bases, and 14 bases lay in between. The germline V gene has CDR1 MNHEY and CDR2 SMNVEV (reference sequence). The chain's CDR3 is CASSLSGRGWPYEQYF. For the CDR3, the DNA is TGTGCCAGCAGTTTATCCGGGAGAGGCTGGCCCTACGAGCAGTACTTC.

The chain joins TRBV2 to TRBJ2-2, with D possibly TRBD2 on 5 matching bases. The CDR3 extends over 14 amino acids. Trimming stripped 8 bases from V and 5 bases from J, with 15 bases between. Germline-derived CDR1 and CDR2 are SNHLY and FYNNEI. CDR3 sequence (DNA): TGTGCCAGCCTCGAGGGTAGTTGGACCGGGGAGCTGTTTTTT. Protein: CASLEGSWTGELFF.

The chain is built from TRBV15 and TRBJ2-7, with 12 bases matching TRBD2. Germline values: CDR1 LNHNV, CDR2 YYDKDF (reference sequence). The ends lost 1 base at V and 3 bases at J; junction bases unmatched: 4. The CDR3 runs 16 residues. This chain's CDR3 is CATSRGASGRGYEQYF. The CDR3 bases are TGTGCCACCAGCAGAGGGGCTAGCGGGAGGGGCTACGAGCAGTACTTC.

This sequence joins TRBV7-9 and TRBJ2-3; D may be TRBD2 (5 bases). Germline-derived CDR1 and CDR2 are SEHNR and FQNEAQ (reference sequence). Trimming removed 2 bases from V and 0 bases from J, with 9 bases in between. The CDR3 spans 15 residues. The CDR3: CASSLMRVSTDTQYF. For the CDR3, the DNA is TGTGCCAGCAGCTTAATGAGGGTGAGCACAGATACGCAGTATTTT. Full variable domain (rest looked up from reference TRBV7-9 and TRBJ2-3): DTGVSQNPRHKITKRGQNVTFRCDPISEHNRLYWYRQTLGQGPEFLTYFQNEAQLEKSRLLSDRFSAERPKGSFSTLEIQRTEQGDSAMYLCASSLMRVSTDTQYFGPGTRLTVL.

In its sample, this clone is medium-sized. The chain joins TRBV5-8 to TRBJ1-3; D perhaps matches TRBD1 (5 bases). Germline loops: CDR1 SGHTS, CDR2 YDEGEE. CDR3 length equals 16 residues. Trimming removed 4 bases at V and 0 bases at J, with 14 bases between. CDR3 protein: CASSAARGNSGNTIYF. In DNA, the CDR3 is TGTGCCAGCAGCGCCGCCCGGGGGAACTCTGGAAACACCATATATTTT.

The chain couples TRBV15 to TRBJ2-7; a weak D match, TRBD1 (5 bases). Germline values: CDR1 LNHNV, CDR2 YYDKDF (reference sequence). This CDR3 region has 16 residues. The germline V and J ends were trimmed by 1 base and 0 bases, with 13 bases remaining between them. CDR3 loop: CATSRAAQGGSYEQYF. For the CDR3, the DNA is TGTGCCACCAGCAGAGCTGCCCAGGGCGGCTCCTACGAGCAGTACTTC.

V and J are TRBV25-1 and TRBJ1-4; 12 bases align to TRBD1. Germline V lookup: CDR1 MGHDK, CDR2 SYGVNS. This CDR3 region has 15 residues. J gave up 8 bases and V 8 bases, and 9 bases lay outside the gene matches. Here the CDR3 DNA reads TGTGCCAGCGGGGGGACAGGGGGCGCGAGAGAAAAACTGTTTTTT. This sequence encodes CASGGTGGAREKLFF.

The chain has TRBV29-1 and TRBJ2-5, with TRBD1 identical over 8 bases. This CDR3 spans 17 amino acids. The V gene end was trimmed by 2 bases and the J gene end by 3 bases; junction bases not matched to a gene: 14. Germline V lookup: CDR1 SQVTM, CDR2 ANQGSEA. Written as DNA, the CDR3 is TGCAGCGTTGAAAGGAGCGACAGGGGTTTGCCAAAAGAGACCCAGTACTTC. Translation gives CSVERSDRGLPKETQYF.

The chain combines TRBV18 with TRBJ2-7, with a weak D call TRBD2 (6 bases). Looked up from germline, CDR1 is KGHSH and CDR2 is LQKENI. Between the trimmed V and J ends, which lost 3 bases and 2 bases, there was a span of 11 bases. The CDR3 has 14 amino acids. This CDR3 reads CASSPTTGAYEQYF. The CDR3 bases are TGTGCCAGCTCACCCACGACGGGGGCCTACGAGCAGTACTTC.

V gene TRBV24-1 combines with J gene TRBJ2-2, with a possible D match to TRBD2 (6 bases). Germline CDR1 is KGHDR and CDR2 is SFDVKD. This CDR3 has 14 amino acids. V was pared by 8 bases and J by 4 bases, with 13 bases between. CDR3 bases: TGTGCCACCAAGGAGGGAAGTGCCACCGGGGAGCTGTTTTTT. Its translation is CATKEGSATGELFF.

This rearrangement joins TRBV5-1 to TRBJ2-5, with D tentatively TRBD1 (6 bases). There are 14 residues in the CDR3. Per germline, CDR1 SGHRS and CDR2 YFSETQ. V lost 2 bases to trimming and J lost 1 base, with 9 bases between them. CDR3 DNA sequence: TGCGCCAGCAGCTTATCAGGGGTCCAAGAGACCCAGTACTTC. This codes for CASSLSGVQETQYF.

This chain connects TRBV9 to TRBJ1-2, with D possibly matching TRBD1 (5 bases). The germline CDR1 and CDR2 sequences are SGDLS and YYNGEE. The V end was cut by 0 bases, the J end by 4 bases, with 10 bases between. The CDR3 is made up of 14 amino acids. The CDR3 sequence: CASSVGDSSYGYTF. The CDR3 coding sequence is TGTGCCAGCAGCGTAGGAGACAGCAGCTATGGCTACACCTTC.

V and J are TRBV11-2 and TRBJ1-2; D is possibly TRBD1 (5 bases). There are 14 residues in the CDR3. In germline, CDR1 is SGHAT, CDR2 FQNNGV. The V end lost 5 bases, the J end lost 4 bases, and 14 bases lay between the germline ends. The DNA for the CDR3 is TGTGCCAGCAGCCCTCAGGGTCTCTTCTATGGCTACACCTTC. It specifies CASSPQGLFYGYTF.